This TCR beta chain was profiled in a study of shared clonotypes between healthy human individuals. None of the donors, who were healthy HIV-negative adults, had recently had acute infections or vaccinations. The CDR3 covers 19 residues. Losses at the gene ends were 1 base for V and 8 bases for J; bases not matched to a gene: 17. Looked up from germline, CDR1 is KGHSH and CDR2 is LQKENI. Across several immunoSEQ plates, the genomic DNA of each subset was split evenly. TCRdb's copy holds only in-frame clones and misses some; the assay was immunoSEQ multiplex PCR. The table includes over a million clones, approximately 98% detected once.

The rearrangement joins TRBV18 to TRBJ2-1, with TRBD1 matching over 10 bases. The sequence derives from a man younger than 40 in good health. The specimen sequenced was naive CD4+ T cells sorted from blood. Stated subset: CD45RA+ positively selected. Written as DNA, the CDR3 is TGTGCCAGCTCACCACGGACCCTCCCCGGACAGGGGGAAAGGGATGAGCAGTTCTTC. Its protein is CASSPRTLPGQGERDEQFF.